The text below deals with one TCR beta chain. The sample originates from a study of glioma-infiltrating T cells after dendritic cell vaccination. The wider study: Samples are from glioblastoma patients in Phase I and II dendritic cell vaccine trials. Monocyte-derived dendritic cells, cultured approximately seven days with IL-4 and GM-CSF, were pulsed with autologous tumor lysate. Patients received three intradermal dendritic cell vaccine injections at biweekly intervals.

Time point described: after dendritic cell vaccination, including at tumor progression/relapse. Clones were read by immunoSEQ multiplex PCR, and TCRdb kept only the in-frame ones, dropping some. Of around 90,000 clones in the sample, more than 80% were seen once. The source is a human donor with glioblastoma. Sample: blood, taken after dendritic cell vaccination.

CDR3 in amino acids: CASSLGDRGRTGELFF. As DNA, the CDR3 is TGCGCCAGCAGCTTGGGGGACAGGGGGCGCACCGGGGAGCTGTTTTTT. The chain couples TRBV5-1 to TRBJ2-2; the match to TRBD1 covers 12 bases. V gave up 0 bases and J gave up 4 bases; unmatched junction bases: 1. The CDR3 runs 16 residues. CDR1 and CDR2 (germline): SGHRS, YFSETQ.